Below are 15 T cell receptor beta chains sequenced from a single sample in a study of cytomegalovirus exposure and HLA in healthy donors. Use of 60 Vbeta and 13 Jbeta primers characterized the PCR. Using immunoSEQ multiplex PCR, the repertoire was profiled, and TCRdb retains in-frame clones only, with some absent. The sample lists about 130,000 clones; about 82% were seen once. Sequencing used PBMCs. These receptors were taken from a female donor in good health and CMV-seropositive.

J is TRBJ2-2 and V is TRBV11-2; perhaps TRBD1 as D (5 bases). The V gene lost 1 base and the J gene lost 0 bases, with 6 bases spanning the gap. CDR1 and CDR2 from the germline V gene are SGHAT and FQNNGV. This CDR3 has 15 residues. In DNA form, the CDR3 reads TGTGCCAGCAGCTTAGTGACAGCGAACACCGGGGAGCTGTTTTTT. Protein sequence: CASSLVTANTGELFF.

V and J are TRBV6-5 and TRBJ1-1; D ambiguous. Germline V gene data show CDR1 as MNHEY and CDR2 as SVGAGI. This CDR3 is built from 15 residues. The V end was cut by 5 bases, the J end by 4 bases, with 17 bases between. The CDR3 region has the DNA TGTGCCAGCAGTCCCGCGGCCGGGGAGGGCACTGAAGCTTTCTTT. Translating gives CASSPAAGEGTEAFF.

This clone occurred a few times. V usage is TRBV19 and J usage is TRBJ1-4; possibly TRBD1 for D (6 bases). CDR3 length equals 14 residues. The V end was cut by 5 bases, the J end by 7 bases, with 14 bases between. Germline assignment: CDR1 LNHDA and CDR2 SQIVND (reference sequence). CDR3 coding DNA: TGTGCCAGTAGTTCTACAGGGAGAGGTGAAAAACTGTTTTTT. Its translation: CASSSTGRGEKLFF.

In nucleotides, the CDR3 is TGTGCCAGTAGCGTCGATAGCGGGGGCGAGCAGTTCTTC. Translating it yields CASSVDSGGEQFF. This chain uses TRBV19 with TRBJ2-1; TRBD2 matches at 9 bases. The CDR3 runs to 13 residues. Per the germline V gene, CDR1 is LNHDA and CDR2 is SQIVND (reference sequence). V shed 6 bases and J 10 bases; nucleotides not matched to a gene: 7.

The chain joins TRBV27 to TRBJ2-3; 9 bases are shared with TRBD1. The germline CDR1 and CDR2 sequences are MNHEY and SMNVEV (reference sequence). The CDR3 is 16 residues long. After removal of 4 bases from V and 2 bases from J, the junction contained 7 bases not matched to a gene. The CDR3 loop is CASSSWDRDNTDTQYF. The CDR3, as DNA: TGTGCCAGCAGTTCTTGGGACAGGGATAACACAGATACGCAGTATTTT.

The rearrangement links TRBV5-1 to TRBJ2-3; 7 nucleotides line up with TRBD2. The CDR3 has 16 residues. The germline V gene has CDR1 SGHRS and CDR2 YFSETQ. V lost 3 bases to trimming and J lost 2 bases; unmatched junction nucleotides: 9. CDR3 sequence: CASSSLGGGHTDTQYF. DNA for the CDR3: TGCGCCAGCAGCTCCTTGGGGGGAGGGCACACAGATACGCAGTATTTT.

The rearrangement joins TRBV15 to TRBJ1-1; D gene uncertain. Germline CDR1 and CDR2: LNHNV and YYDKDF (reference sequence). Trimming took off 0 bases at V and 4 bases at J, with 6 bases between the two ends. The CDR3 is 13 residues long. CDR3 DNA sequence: TGTGCCACCAGCAGAGATCTAGTCACTGAAGCTTTCTTT. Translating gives CATSRDLVTEAFF.

CDR3 nucleotide sequence: TGTGCCAGCAGGAAGAAGGAAGGGACTAGCGGCTCCTACGAGCAGTACTTC. It codes for CASRKKEGTSGSYEQYF. The chain is built from TRBV27 and TRBJ2-7; 11 positions match TRBD2. Germline V CDR1 and CDR2: MNHEY, SMNVEV (reference sequence). The CDR3 is made up of 17 amino acids. Losses at the gene ends were 6 bases for V and 0 bases for J; bases not matched to a gene: 10.

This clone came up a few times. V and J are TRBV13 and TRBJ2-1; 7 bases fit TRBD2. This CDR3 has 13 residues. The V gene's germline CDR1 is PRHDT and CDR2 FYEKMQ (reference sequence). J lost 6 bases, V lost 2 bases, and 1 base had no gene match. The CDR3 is CASSLRLANEQFF. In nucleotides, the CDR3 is TGTGCCAGCAGCTTAAGACTAGCCAATGAGCAGTTCTTC.

CDR3 region: CASSAAGGRTDTQYF. The CDR3 DNA reads TGTGCCAGCAGTGCGGCCGGGGGGCGGACAGATACGCAGTATTTT. The genes are TRBV2 and TRBJ2-3; the D gene is possibly TRBD2 (7 bases). The ends were cut back, 4 bases at V and 3 bases at J, with 14 bases in the middle. CDR3 length: 15 residues. From germline, CDR1 is SNHLY and CDR2 FYNNEI.

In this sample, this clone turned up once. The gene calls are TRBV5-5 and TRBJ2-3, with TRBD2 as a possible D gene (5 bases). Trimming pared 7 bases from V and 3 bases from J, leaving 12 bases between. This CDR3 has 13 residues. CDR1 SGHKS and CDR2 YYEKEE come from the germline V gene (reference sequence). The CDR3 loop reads CASCDAGTDTQYF. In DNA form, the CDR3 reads TGTGCCAGCTGCGATGCGGGTACAGATACGCAGTATTTT.

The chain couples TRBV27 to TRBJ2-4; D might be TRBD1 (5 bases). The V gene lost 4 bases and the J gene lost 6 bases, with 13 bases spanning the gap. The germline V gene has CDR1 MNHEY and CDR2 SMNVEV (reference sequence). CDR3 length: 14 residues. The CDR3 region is CASSSFRVGNIQYF. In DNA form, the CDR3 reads TGTGCCAGCAGTTCGTTCAGGGTGGGAAACATTCAGTACTTC.

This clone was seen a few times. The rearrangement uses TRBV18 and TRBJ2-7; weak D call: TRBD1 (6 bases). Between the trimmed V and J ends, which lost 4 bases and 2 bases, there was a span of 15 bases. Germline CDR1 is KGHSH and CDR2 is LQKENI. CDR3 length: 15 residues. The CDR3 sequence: CASSRPGTSTYEQYF. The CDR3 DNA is TGTGCCAGCTCACGCCCCGGGACATCAACCTACGAGCAGTACTTC.

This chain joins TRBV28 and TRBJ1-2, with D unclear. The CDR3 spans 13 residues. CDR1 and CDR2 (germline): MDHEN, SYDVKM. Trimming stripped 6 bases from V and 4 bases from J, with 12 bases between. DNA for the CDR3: TGTGCCAGCAGCCTTGAGGTACCCTATGGCTACACCTTC. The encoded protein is CASSLEVPYGYTF.

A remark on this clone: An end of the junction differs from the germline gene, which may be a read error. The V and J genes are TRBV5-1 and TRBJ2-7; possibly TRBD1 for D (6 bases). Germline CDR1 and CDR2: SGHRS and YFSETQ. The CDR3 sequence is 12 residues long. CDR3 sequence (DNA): TGCGCCAGCAGCAGCAACACAGGGCCCTTAGCTTTC. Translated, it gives CASSSNTGPLAF.